The clone carrying this T cell receptor (beta chain) was observed a handful of times. Other DNA sequences in this sample translate to the same CDR3. The sample belongs to a study of control samples from healthy donors and cancer patients. Looked up from germline, CDR1 is MNHEY and CDR2 is SVGEGT. CDR3 length equals 14 residues. Trimming cost V 0 bases and J 4 bases, with 7 bases left between them. The data were produced by immunoSEQ multiplex PCR, yet TCRdb's version contains in-frame clones alone and is incomplete. The sample has 75,000 to 95,000 clones; roughly 84% are singletons. The chain carries TRBV6-2 or TRBV6-3 and TRBJ2-1, with no clear D. This TCR was sampled from a man in his 70s with lung cancer. Input material: PBMCs. The CDR3 sequence: CASSYSNSYNEQFF. For the CDR3, the DNA is TGTGCCAGCAGTTACTCAAACAGTTACAATGAGCAGTTCTTC.